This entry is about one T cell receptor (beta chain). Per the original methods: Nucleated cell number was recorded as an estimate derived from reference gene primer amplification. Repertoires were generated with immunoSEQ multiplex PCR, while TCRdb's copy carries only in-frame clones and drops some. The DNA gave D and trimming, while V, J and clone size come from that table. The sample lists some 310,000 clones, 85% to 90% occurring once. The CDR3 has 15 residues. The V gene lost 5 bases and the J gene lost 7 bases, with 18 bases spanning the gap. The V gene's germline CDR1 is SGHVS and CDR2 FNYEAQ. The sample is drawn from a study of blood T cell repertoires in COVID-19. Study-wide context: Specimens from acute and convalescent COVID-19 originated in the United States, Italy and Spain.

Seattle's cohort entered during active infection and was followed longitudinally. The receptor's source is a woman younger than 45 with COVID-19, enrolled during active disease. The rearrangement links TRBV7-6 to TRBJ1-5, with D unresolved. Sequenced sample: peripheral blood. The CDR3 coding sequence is TGTGCCAGCAGCCCGGACCCGGGGTTAGGGCAGCCCCAGCATTTT. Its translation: CASSPDPGLGQPQHF.